Below are 13 T cell receptor beta chains sequenced from a single sample in a study of cytomegalovirus exposure and HLA in healthy donors. PCR was performed using 60 Vbeta and 13 Jbeta primers. Only in-frame clones appear in the TCRdb table, and some are missing; sequencing was by immunoSEQ multiplex PCR. Of under 80,000 clones detected, 75% to 85% appear once; the ten largest clones hold roughly 47%. What was sequenced was PBMCs. These receptors were obtained from a man aged 50-60 years in good health and CMV-seropositive.

The chain uses TRBV7-3 and TRBJ1-1; D ambiguous. Germline CDR1 and CDR2: SGHTA and FQGTGA. The V end lost 2 bases, the J end lost 6 bases, and 16 bases lay between the germline ends. The CDR3 is 15 amino acids. The CDR3 here is CASSLGSSLGSEAFF. In DNA form, the CDR3 reads TGTGCCAGCAGCTTAGGATCCTCGCTAGGATCTGAAGCTTTCTTT.

This clone has a handful of counts. The CDR3 region has the DNA TGTGCCAGCTCACCGGGGACAGATGAAGCTTTCTTT. Amino acids: CASSPGTDEAFF. This chain links TRBV18 with TRBJ1-1; 7 nucleotides align to TRBD1. CDR1 and CDR2 (germline): KGHSH, LQKENI. The CDR3 spans 12 residues. Trimming cost V 3 bases and J 7 bases; bases outside gene matches: 2. Full variable domain (missing parts from reference TRBV18 and TRBJ1-1): NAGVMQNPRHLVRRRGQEARLRCSPMKGHSHVYWYRQLPEEGLKFMVYLQKENIIDESGMPKERFSAEFPKEGPSILRIQQVVRGDSAAYFCASSPGTDEAFFGQGTRLTVV.

The rearrangement joins TRBV6-6 to TRBJ1-2; D is unclear. Germline CDR1 and CDR2: MNHNY and SVGAGI (reference sequence). CDR3 length: 16 amino acids. Trimming removed 0 bases at V and 6 bases at J, with 17 bases between. The DNA of the CDR3 is TGTGCCAGCAGTTACTCGAGGGTAAAAATCGACGATGGCTACACCTTC. Protein sequence: CASSYSRVKIDDGYTF.

The rearrangement links TRBV6-1 to TRBJ2-5; TRBD1 might be the D (6 bases). V lost 6 bases to trimming and J lost 4 bases, with 9 bases between them. The length of the CDR3 is 12 residues. In germline, CDR1 is MNHNS, CDR2 SASEGT. This CDR3 reads CASSLTGETQYF. The CDR3 DNA reads as TGTGCCAGCAGCCTGACAGGAGAGACCCAGTACTTC.

V gene TRBV6-1 combines with J gene TRBJ2-2; no reliable D call. The germline V gene encodes CDR1 MNHNS and CDR2 SASEGT. V lost 2 bases and J lost 2, with 12 bases in between. The CDR3 loop spans 16 amino acids. The CDR3 coding sequence is TGTGCCAGCAGTGAATACTATGGATTTAACACCGGGGAGCTGTTTTTT. The encoded protein is CASSEYYGFNTGELFF.

The chain links TRBV7-2 to TRBJ1-6; D remains ambiguous. This CDR3 region has 12 residues. V shed 5 bases and J shed 7 bases, with 6 bases lying between them. Germline loops: CDR1 SGHTA, CDR2 FQGNSA. The CDR3 is CASSPRNSPLHF. The CDR3 DNA reads TGTGCCAGCAGCCCCCGGAATTCACCCCTCCACTTT.

This chain links TRBV6-1 with TRBJ2-2, with a possible D match to TRBD1 (6 bases). From germline, CDR1 is MNHNS and CDR2 SASEGT. This CDR3 comprises 15 residues. V was cut by 6 bases and J by 4 bases, with 15 bases left in between. The CDR3 DNA reads as TGTGCCAGCAGCCGCGACAGGACATCCACCGGGGAGCTGTTTTTT. This translates into CASSRDRTSTGELFF.

This chain uses TRBV5-1 with TRBJ2-1, with TRBD2 matching over 10 bases. The germline V gene encodes CDR1 SGHRS and CDR2 YFSETQ. This CDR3 contains 15 residues. The trim removed 1 base at V and 8 bases at J, leaving 6 bases unmatched. CDR3 nucleotide sequence: TGCGCCAGCAGCTTGCGGCTAGCGGGGGCGGATGAGCAGTTCTTC. Its protein is CASSLRLAGADEQFF.

This clone was counted a single time. The chain employs TRBV7-3 and TRBJ2-5, with D maybe TRBD2 (6 bases). Trimming removed 3 bases at V and 5 bases at J, with 13 bases between. The CDR3 sequence is 14 residues long. In germline, CDR1 is SGHTA, CDR2 FQGTGA. CDR3 DNA sequence: TGTGCCAGCAGCTTGGCGGGACTCGGGGAGACCCAGTACTTC. Translating gives CASSLAGLGETQYF.

This rearrangement joins TRBV30 to TRBJ2-3; TRBD1 aligns across 7 bases. CDR1 is GTSNPN, CDR2 SVGIG, per germline (reference sequence). The CDR3 length is 14 residues. After removal of 2 bases from V and 12 bases from J, the junction contained 14 bases not matched to a gene. CDR3 sequence (DNA): TGTGCCTGGAGTCCCAGGGGGTTTGTAACTGCTCAGTATTTT. This codes for CAWSPRGFVTAQYF.

In this sample, this clone turned up a few times. The gene calls are TRBV30 and TRBJ2-5, with TRBD1 matching 7 bases. Germline CDR1 is GTSNPN and CDR2 is SVGIG (reference sequence). This CDR3 has 14 residues. The ends lost 2 bases at V and 3 bases at J; junction bases unmatched: 6. The CDR3 here is CAWSKGGQKETQYF. In DNA form, the CDR3 reads TGTGCCTGGAGTAAAGGGGGACAGAAAGAGACCCAGTACTTC.

The chain joins TRBV4-3 to TRBJ2-2; 7 nucleotides line up with TRBD2. This CDR3 is 16 amino acids long. V shed 2 bases and J 6 bases; nucleotides not matched to a gene: 9. CDR1 is LGHNA and CDR2 is YSLEER in the germline V gene. This chain's CDR3 is CASSQMGLNLAGELFF. The CDR3 nucleotides are TGCGCCAGCAGCCAAATGGGACTAAACTTGGCCGGGGAGCTGTTTTTT.

The V and J genes are TRBV7-2 and TRBJ2-4, with no clear D. The V gene lost 8 bases and the J gene lost 11 bases, with 19 bases spanning the gap. The CDR3 consists of 13 residues. Germline values: CDR1 SGHTA, CDR2 FQGNSA. DNA of the CDR3: TGTGCCAGCTTATCCCCCAGACTCCGCGTTCAGTACTTC. It translates to CASLSPRLRVQYF.